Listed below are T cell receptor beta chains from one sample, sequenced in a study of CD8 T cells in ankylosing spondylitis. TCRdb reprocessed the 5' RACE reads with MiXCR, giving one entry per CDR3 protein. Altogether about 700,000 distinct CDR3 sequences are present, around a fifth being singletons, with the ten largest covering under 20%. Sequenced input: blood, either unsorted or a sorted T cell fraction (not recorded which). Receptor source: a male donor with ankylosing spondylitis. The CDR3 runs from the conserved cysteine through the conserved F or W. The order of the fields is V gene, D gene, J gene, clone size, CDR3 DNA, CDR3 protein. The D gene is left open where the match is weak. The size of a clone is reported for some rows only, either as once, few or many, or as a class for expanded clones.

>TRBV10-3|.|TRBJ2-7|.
TGTGCCATCAGTGAGTCCGATGTCGCCTACGAGCAGTACTTC
CAISESDVAYEQYF
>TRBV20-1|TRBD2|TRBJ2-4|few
TGCAGTGCTAGAGATCGCGGGAGAAACATTCAGTACTTC
CSARDRGRNIQYF
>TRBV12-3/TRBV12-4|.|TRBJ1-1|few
TGTGCCAGCAGGGTCGAGGGGGTATTAACTGAAGCTTTCTTT
CASRVEGVLTEAFF
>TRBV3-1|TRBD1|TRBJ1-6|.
TGTGCCAGCAGCCCGACAGGGCGGGGAGATTCACCCCTCCACTTT
CASSPTGRGDSPLHF
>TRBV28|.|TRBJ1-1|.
TGTGCCAGCAGTTTCTACATCACTGAAGCTTTCTTT
CASSFYITEAFF
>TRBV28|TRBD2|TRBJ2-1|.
TGTGCCAGCAGCCGGGGGGGTAGTCGCTCCTACAATGAGCAGTTCTTC
CASSRGGSRSYNEQFF
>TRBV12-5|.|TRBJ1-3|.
TGTGCTAGTGGCTACGGGGACACCATATATTTT
CASGYGDTIYF
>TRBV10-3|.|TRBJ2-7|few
TGTGCCATCAGTGACTTGGGGGCGTCCTACGAGCAGTACTTC
CAISDLGASYEQYF
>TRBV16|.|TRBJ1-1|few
TGTGCCAGCAGCCGCGAGGCGGTCGAAGGAGCTTTCTTT
CASSREAVEGAFF
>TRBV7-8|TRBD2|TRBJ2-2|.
TGTGCCAGCAGCCCCCGGGAGGGTTTCACCGGGGAGCTGTTTTTT
CASSPREGFTGELFF
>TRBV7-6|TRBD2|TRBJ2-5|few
TGTGCCAGCAGCTTAGAGACTAGCGGGAGGCCGGTAGAGACCCAGTACTTC
CASSLETSGRPVETQYF
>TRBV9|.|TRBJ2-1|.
TGTGCCAGCAGCAACACAGAGAGTCCGGCGGGTGAGCAGTTCTTC
CASSNTESPAGEQFF
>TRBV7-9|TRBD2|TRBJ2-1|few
TGTGCCAGCAGCCCCCTTGGGGTAGCGGGTTACAATGAGCAGTTCTTC
CASSPLGVAGYNEQFF
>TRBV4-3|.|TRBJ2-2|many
TGCGCCAGCAGCCAAGATGGGACAAAGAGCACCGGGGAGCTGTTTTTT
CASSQDGTKSTGELFF
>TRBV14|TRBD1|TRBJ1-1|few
TGTGCCAGCAGCCAGCGACAGGGGGCGGCTGAAGCTTTCTTT
CASSQRQGAAEAFF
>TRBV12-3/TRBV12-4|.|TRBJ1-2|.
TGTGCCAGCAGTAGCTCAGGGCGATGGTCGTGGGGCTACACCTTC
CASSSSGRWSWGYTF
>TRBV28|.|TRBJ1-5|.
TGTGCCAGCATGAATAGGGGGGTGACTCAGCCCCAGCATTTT
CASMNRGVTQPQHF
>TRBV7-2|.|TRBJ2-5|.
TGTGCCAGCAGGGGATTGGGTGGTAAGACCCAGTACTTC
CASRGLGGKTQYF